Included here is one T cell receptor beta chain sequence, with context. Its antigen is still unknown. Per-nucleotide qualities are absent, and no much larger clonotype sits a single base away. Each collaborating institution followed its own protocols to collect whole blood in K2EDTA tubes. For TCRbeta analysis, collaborators shipped samples as frozen whole blood, isolated PBMCs, or DNA extracted from either of those sample types. The entry originates in a study of blood T cell repertoires in COVID-19 (dated by TCRdb to the early 2020s). In terms of the full investigation: The collaborator samples originated in the United States, Italy and Spain and spanned the acute and convalescent phases of COVID-19. The material from the prospective study consisted of cDNA or gDNA derived from T cells, B-cell-depleted T cells, or PBMCs. Deeply sampled blood TCRbeta repertoires from subjects exposed to, actively infected with, or recovered from COVID-19 were included in the dataset. The repertoires were made available in a free public database intended to serve as a resource for research on the immune response to SARS-CoV-2. The samples were drawn from the first 160 participants of the ongoing ImmuneRACE study and from 1,254 subjects provided by 6 global collaborators. The sample metadata nearly always contained a de-identified subject ID, COVID-19 status, age in years and sex. Where available, HLA class I and class II types were obtained from metadata supplied by the sample provider rather than from assay-based typing. What the study reported, not specific to this receptor: How much clinical and demographic metadata was included differed by source and by participant, and the metadata was provided uncurated.

For CDR1 and CDR2, the germline V gene lists SGHTA and FQGNSA. Including the terminal cysteine and phenylalanine, the CDR3 comprises 14 residues. This entry keeps only the CDR3 DNA: 42 bases, framed from base 1. Ends trimmed: V by 5 bases, J by 5 bases; bases unmatched to a gene: 8. TCRbeta CDR3 regions were amplified from genomic DNA by means of the immunoSEQ Assay, a bias-controlled multiplex PCR. In the authors' own workflow: Within the assay, amplification of reference gene primers was used to estimate how many nucleated cells each sample contained. To quantify the absolute abundance of each unique TCRbeta CDR3 rearrangement, sequence reads were collapsed and filtered. For each sample, productive Simpson clonality was calculated as the square root of Simpson's diversity index over productive rearrangements. The table comes from immuneACCESS by way of TCRdb, which keeps in-frame sequences with V and J called. Part of the clones is missing from these tables; in studies checked, under half for an unresolved V gene and the rest for unknown reasons. The V and J calls and clone size come from that table; D and trimming were worked out from the DNA. Within this sample are about 230,000 clones, with roughly four fifths of them counted one time only. The ten largest make up approximately 4.7% of the sample.

The material sequenced was peripheral blood. This receptor was taken from a man aged 45-65 years with active or convalescent COVID-19. The rearrangement combines TRBV7-2 with TRBJ1-2, with TRBD1 identical over 7 junction bases. The DNA reads as follows: TGTGCCAGCAGCCAATTGGACAGGCCGTATGGCTACACCTTC. It codes for CASSQLDRPYGYTF.